A selection of T cell receptor beta chains follows, all from one sample in a study of blood T cell repertoires in COVID-19. The protocol was immunoSEQ multiplex PCR, while the TCRdb copy is restricted to in-frame clones and leaves out a portion. The profile shows about 180,000 clones, approximately 90% of them singletons. Material: peripheral blood. Every receptor here comes from a woman aged 50 to 60 with acute or convalescent COVID-19. CDR3s include the opening cysteine and the closing phenylalanine or tryptophan. A D gene is named only where the DNA matches it firmly. Size is omitted from some rows. Given values are once, few, many or a class for expanded clones.

size,D,J,V,length,DNA,CDR3
NA,NA,TRBJ1-1,TRBV30,12,TGTGCCTGGAGTGTACCCCCGCACCGGGCTTTCTTT,CAWSVPPHRAFF
NA,TRBD1,TRBJ2-7,TRBV6-5,15,TGTGCCAGCAGCCAAGGACAGGGTATAGCCTACGAGCAGTACTTC,CASSQGQGIAYEQYF
NA,NA,TRBJ2-7,TRBV7-2,14,TGTGCCAGCAGCTTATCGGAGGCTCGATACGAGCAGTACTTC,CASSLSEARYEQYF
NA,TRBD2,TRBJ2-4,TRBV2,19,TGTGCCAGCAGTCAGGGACTAGCGGGAGGTTCTCTAGCCAAAAACATTCAGTACTTC,CASSQGLAGGSLAKNIQYF
NA,NA,TRBJ1-1,TRBV5-6,13,TGTGCCAGCACCCTCAGGTTAAACACTGAAGCTTTCTTT,CASTLRLNTEAFF
NA,TRBD1,TRBJ1-2,TRBV5-4,15,TGTGCCAGCAGCTCCGTACGGCAGGGGGCATATGGCTACACCTTC,CASSSVRQGAYGYTF
NA,TRBD1,TRBJ1-1,TRBV11-3,14,TGTGCCAGCAGCGGTCGGGACAGATACACTGAAGCTTTCTTT,CASSGRDRYTEAFF
NA,NA,TRBJ1-6,TRBV5-4,14,TGTGCCAGCCGCACTAGTACGGGCCTTTCACCCCTCCACTTT,CASRTSTGLSPLHF
NA,NA,TRBJ1-2,TRBV14,13,TGTGCCAGCAGACCGGGGTCTGGCTATGGCTACACCTTC,CASRPGSGYGYTF
NA,NA,TRBJ2-2,TRBV6-2/TRBV6-3,15,TGTGCCAGCAGTTACTCGAGGGGAGGCACCGGGGAGCTGTTTTTT,CASSYSRGGTGELFF
NA,NA,TRBJ1-2,TRBV11-2,14,TGTGCCAGCAGCTTCCTGGACTCAAGCTATGGCTACACCTTC,CASSFLDSSYGYTF
NA,TRBD2,TRBJ2-5,TRBV19,15,TGTGCCAGTAGTATCGGTAGCGGGGGAGGGGAGACCCAGTACTTC,CASSIGSGGGETQYF
once,NA,TRBJ1-3,TRBV18,16,TGTGCCAGCTCACCCAAACAGGCATTTGCTGGAAACACCATATATTTT,CASSPKQAFAGNTIYF
NA,TRBD1,TRBJ1-6,TRBV7-9,16,TGTGCCAGCAGCTTATTTACAGGGGGCTATAATTCACCCCTCCACTTT,CASSLFTGGYNSPLHF
NA,NA,TRBJ1-1,TRBV10-1,14,TGCGCCAGCGGGCGGAGGGCGCGTAACACTGAAGCTTTCTTT,CASGRRARNTEAFF